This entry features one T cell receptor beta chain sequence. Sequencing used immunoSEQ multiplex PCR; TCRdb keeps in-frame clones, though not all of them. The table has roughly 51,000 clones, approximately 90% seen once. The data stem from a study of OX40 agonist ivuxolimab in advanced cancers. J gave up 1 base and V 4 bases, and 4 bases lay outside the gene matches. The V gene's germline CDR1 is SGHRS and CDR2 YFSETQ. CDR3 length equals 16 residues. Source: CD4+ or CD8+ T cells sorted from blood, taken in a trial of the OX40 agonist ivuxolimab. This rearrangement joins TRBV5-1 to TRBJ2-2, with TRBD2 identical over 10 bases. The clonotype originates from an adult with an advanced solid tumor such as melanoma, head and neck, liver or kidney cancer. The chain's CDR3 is CASSPRLAGNTGELFF. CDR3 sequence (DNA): TGCGCCAGCAGCCCGCGACTAGCGGGGAACACCGGGGAGCTGTTTTTT.